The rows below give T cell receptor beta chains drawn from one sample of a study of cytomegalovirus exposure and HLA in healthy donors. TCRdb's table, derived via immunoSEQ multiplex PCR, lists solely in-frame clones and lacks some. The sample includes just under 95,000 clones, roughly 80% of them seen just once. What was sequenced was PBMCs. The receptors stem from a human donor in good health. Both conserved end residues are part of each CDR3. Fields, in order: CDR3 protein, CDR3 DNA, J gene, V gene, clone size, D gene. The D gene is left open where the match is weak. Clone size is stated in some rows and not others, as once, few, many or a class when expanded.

CDR3aa: CASSPPVGDTDTQYF
CDR3nt: TGTGCCAGCAGCCCCCCAGTGGGCGACACAGATACGCAGTATTTT
j_gene: TRBJ2-3
v_gene: TRBV7-9
abundance: NA
d_gene: NA

CDR3aa: CASSISATGGFTDTQYF
CDR3nt: TGTGCCAGCAGCATCAGTGCGACAGGGGGCTTCACAGATACGCAGTATTTT
j_gene: TRBJ2-3
v_gene: TRBV5-4
abundance: once
d_gene: TRBD1

CDR3aa: CASSLGQGKSYEQYF
CDR3nt: TGTGCCAGCAGCTTAGGGCAGGGTAAATCCTACGAGCAGTACTTC
j_gene: TRBJ2-7
v_gene: TRBV7-2
abundance: NA
d_gene: NA

CDR3aa: CASRRDRGSRTEAFF
CDR3nt: TGTGCCAGCAGACGGGACAGGGGAAGTCGCACTGAAGCTTTCTTT
j_gene: TRBJ1-1
v_gene: TRBV6-6
abundance: NA
d_gene: TRBD1

CDR3aa: CASSTDRGGQYF
CDR3nt: TGTGCCAGCAGCACGGACAGGGGAGGGCAGTACTTC
j_gene: TRBJ2-7
v_gene: TRBV5-4
abundance: NA
d_gene: TRBD1

CDR3aa: CASSIKPGGPSDTQYF
CDR3nt: TGTGCCAGTAGTATAAAACCAGGGGGCCCCTCGGATACGCAGTATTTT
j_gene: TRBJ2-3
v_gene: TRBV19
abundance: NA
d_gene: TRBD1

CDR3aa: CASSKMGQGFNNEQFF
CDR3nt: TGTGCCAGTAGTAAGATGGGGCAGGGATTCAACAATGAGCAGTTCTTC
j_gene: TRBJ2-1
v_gene: TRBV19
abundance: NA
d_gene: NA

CDR3aa: CASSFIGADTQYF
CDR3nt: TGTGCCAGCAGCTTTATCGGGGCAGATACGCAGTATTTT
j_gene: TRBJ2-3
v_gene: TRBV7-2
abundance: NA
d_gene: NA

CDR3aa: CASSLVGDQTYEQYF
CDR3nt: TGTGCCAGCAGCTTGGTAGGAGATCAGACCTACGAGCAGTACTTC
j_gene: TRBJ2-7
v_gene: TRBV5-5
abundance: NA
d_gene: NA

CDR3aa: CASSQFAEQTGDTQYF
CDR3nt: TGCGCCAGCAGCCAATTTGCAGAGCAGACGGGGGATACGCAGTATTTT
j_gene: TRBJ2-3
v_gene: TRBV4-3
abundance: NA
d_gene: NA

CDR3aa: CAITGQNTEAFF
CDR3nt: TGTGCCATCACGGGACAGAACACTGAAGCTTTCTTT
j_gene: TRBJ1-1
v_gene: TRBV10-3
abundance: NA
d_gene: NA

CDR3aa: CASSSPGSQPGDTQYF
CDR3nt: TGTGCCAGCAGCTCCCCCGGGTCCCAACCCGGAGATACGCAGTATTTT
j_gene: TRBJ2-3
v_gene: TRBV5-4
abundance: NA
d_gene: NA

CDR3aa: CASSGITGSNEKLFF
CDR3nt: TGCGCCAGCAGCGGGATAACAGGTTCGAATGAAAAACTGTTTTTT
j_gene: TRBJ1-4
v_gene: TRBV5-1
abundance: NA
d_gene: NA

CDR3aa: CASMGGFPYEQYF
CDR3nt: TGTGCCAGTATGGGGGGATTTCCCTACGAGCAGTACTTC
j_gene: TRBJ2-7
v_gene: TRBV6-6
abundance: NA
d_gene: NA

CDR3aa: CASSPRGSVSYEQYF
CDR3nt: TGTGCCAGCTCACCACGAGGGTCAGTCTCCTACGAGCAGTACTTC
j_gene: TRBJ2-7
v_gene: TRBV18
abundance: NA
d_gene: NA

CDR3aa: CASSLKTSDEQFF
CDR3nt: TGTGCCAGCAGCCTTAAGACTAGCGATGAGCAGTTCTTC
j_gene: TRBJ2-1
v_gene: TRBV7-9
abundance: NA
d_gene: TRBD2

CDR3aa: CASSLRGRDSYGYTF
CDR3nt: TGTGCCAGCAGTTTAAGGGGGCGGGATAGCTATGGCTACACCTTC
j_gene: TRBJ1-2
v_gene: TRBV28
abundance: NA
d_gene: TRBD1

CDR3aa: CASSHGTDYGYTF
CDR3nt: TGTGCCAGCAGCCATGGGACAGACTATGGCTACACCTTC
j_gene: TRBJ1-2
v_gene: TRBV7-9
abundance: NA
d_gene: TRBD1

CDR3aa: CASIGYRGGDQPQHF
CDR3nt: TGTGCCAGCATCGGGTATCGGGGGGGAGATCAGCCCCAGCATTTT
j_gene: TRBJ1-5
v_gene: TRBV28
abundance: NA
d_gene: NA

CDR3aa: CASSALLRYQETQYF
CDR3nt: TGTGCCAGCAGCGCGTTACTAAGGTACCAAGAGACCCAGTACTTC
j_gene: TRBJ2-5
v_gene: TRBV11-2
abundance: NA
d_gene: NA

CDR3aa: CASSRRGSSYEQYF
CDR3nt: TGCGCCAGCAGCCGCAGGGGGTCCTCCTACGAGCAGTACTTC
j_gene: TRBJ2-7
v_gene: TRBV5-1
abundance: NA
d_gene: TRBD1

CDR3aa: CASSVGAGGSNEQFF
CDR3nt: TGTGCCAGCAGCGTAGGGGCGGGGGGGAGCAATGAGCAGTTCTTC
j_gene: TRBJ2-1
v_gene: TRBV9
abundance: NA
d_gene: TRBD2

CDR3aa: CASSLRDEQYF
CDR3nt: TGTGCCAGCAGCTTACGAGACGAGCAGTACTTC
j_gene: TRBJ2-7
v_gene: TRBV13
abundance: NA
d_gene: NA

CDR3aa: CASGLVLGQGGNQPQHF
CDR3nt: TGTGCTAGTGGTTTGGTACTAGGACAGGGTGGCAATCAGCCCCAGCATTTT
j_gene: TRBJ1-5
v_gene: TRBV12-5
abundance: NA
d_gene: TRBD1

CDR3aa: CASSLGTHYEQYF
CDR3nt: TGTGCCAGCAGTTTAGGGACTCACTACGAGCAGTACTTC
j_gene: TRBJ2-7
v_gene: TRBV28
abundance: NA
d_gene: NA

CDR3aa: CASSVDTGNYGYTF
CDR3nt: TGTGCCAGCAGCGTAGACACAGGAAACTATGGCTACACCTTC
j_gene: TRBJ1-2
v_gene: TRBV9
abundance: NA
d_gene: NA

CDR3aa: CASRGQGPPYNEQFF
CDR3nt: TGTGCCAGCAGGGGGCAGGGGCCCCCCTACAATGAGCAGTTCTTC
j_gene: TRBJ2-1
v_gene: TRBV7-8
abundance: NA
d_gene: NA

CDR3aa: CASSRLPQGEADIQYF
CDR3nt: TGCGCCAGCAGCCGTTTGCCGCAGGGTGAGGCGGACATTCAGTACTTC
j_gene: TRBJ2-4
v_gene: TRBV5-1
abundance: NA
d_gene: NA

CDR3aa: CASSLTQGAYQPQHF
CDR3nt: TGTGCCAGCAGCCTGACGCAGGGGGCATATCAGCCCCAGCATTTT
j_gene: TRBJ1-5
v_gene: TRBV7-2
abundance: NA
d_gene: TRBD1

CDR3aa: CASSESLNTEAFF
CDR3nt: TGTGCCAGCAGTGAGTCCTTGAACACTGAAGCTTTCTTT
j_gene: TRBJ1-1
v_gene: TRBV6-4
abundance: NA
d_gene: NA

CDR3aa: CASSWAGGFPAEAFF
CDR3nt: TGTGCCAGCAGTTGGGCAGGGGGGTTTCCTGCTGAAGCTTTCTTT
j_gene: TRBJ1-1
v_gene: TRBV27
abundance: NA
d_gene: TRBD1

CDR3aa: CASSQPRRVGEKLFF
CDR3nt: TGTGCCAGCAGCCAACCGAGGCGGGTAGGTGAAAAACTGTTTTTT
j_gene: TRBJ1-4
v_gene: TRBV4-2
abundance: NA
d_gene: NA

CDR3aa: CASSFENSPLHF
CDR3nt: TGCGCCAGCAGCTTTGAGAATTCACCCCTCCACTTT
j_gene: TRBJ1-6
v_gene: TRBV5-1
abundance: once
d_gene: NA

CDR3aa: CASTSPPFSADTQYF
CDR3nt: TGTGCCAGCACCTCCCCCCCCTTTAGTGCAGATACGCAGTATTTT
j_gene: TRBJ2-3
v_gene: TRBV11-2
abundance: NA
d_gene: NA

CDR3aa: CASSLARAGNYEQYF
CDR3nt: TGCGCCAGCAGCTTGGCTAGGGCAGGGAACTACGAGCAGTACTTC
j_gene: TRBJ2-7
v_gene: TRBV5-1
abundance: NA
d_gene: NA

CDR3aa: CASSFRGQSSGANVLTF
CDR3nt: TGTGCCAGCAGCTTCAGGGGCCAAAGCTCTGGGGCCAACGTCCTGACTTTC
j_gene: TRBJ2-6
v_gene: TRBV7-9
abundance: NA
d_gene: NA

CDR3aa: CASSDPVGGLNTEAFF
CDR3nt: TGTGCCAGCAGTGACCCGGTGGGGGGGTTGAACACTGAAGCTTTCTTT
j_gene: TRBJ1-1
v_gene: TRBV6-4
abundance: NA
d_gene: NA

CDR3aa: CASSPGQPYGYTF
CDR3nt: TGCGCCAGCAGCCCCGGACAGCCTTATGGCTACACCTTC
j_gene: TRBJ1-2
v_gene: TRBV5-1
abundance: NA
d_gene: NA

CDR3aa: CASTRGRTNEKLFF
CDR3nt: TGCGCCAGCACCCGAGGGCGAACTAATGAAAAACTGTTTTTT
j_gene: TRBJ1-4
v_gene: TRBV5-1
abundance: NA
d_gene: NA

CDR3aa: CASSYSGTVDYEQYF
CDR3nt: TGTGCCAGCAGTTACTCCGGGACAGTCGACTACGAGCAGTACTTC
j_gene: TRBJ2-7
v_gene: TRBV6-5
abundance: NA
d_gene: TRBD1

CDR3aa: CASSLEGASREKLFF
CDR3nt: TGTGCCAGCAGTTTAGAGGGCGCATCGAGGGAAAAACTGTTTTTT
j_gene: TRBJ1-4
v_gene: TRBV28
abundance: NA
d_gene: NA

CDR3aa: CASGSQPQHF
CDR3nt: TGTGCCAGCGGGAGTCAGCCCCAGCATTTT
j_gene: TRBJ1-5
v_gene: TRBV7-2
abundance: NA
d_gene: NA

CDR3aa: CASSPGQRNQPQHF
CDR3nt: TGTGCCAGCAGTCCTGGACAGCGCAATCAGCCCCAGCATTTT
j_gene: TRBJ1-5
v_gene: TRBV2
abundance: NA
d_gene: NA

CDR3aa: CASSLGGGEYEQYF
CDR3nt: TGTGCCAGCAGCTTAGGGGGCGGGGAGTACGAGCAGTACTTC
j_gene: TRBJ2-7
v_gene: TRBV7-2
abundance: NA
d_gene: NA

CDR3aa: CASSATGTGYTEAFF
CDR3nt: TGTGCCAGCAGCGCGACCGGGACAGGGTACACTGAAGCTTTCTTT
j_gene: TRBJ1-1
v_gene: TRBV11-2
abundance: NA
d_gene: TRBD1

CDR3aa: CSFSLRGSYNEQFF
CDR3nt: TGCAGCTTCTCATTACGGGGCTCCTACAATGAGCAGTTCTTC
j_gene: TRBJ2-1
v_gene: TRBV29-1
abundance: NA
d_gene: NA

CDR3aa: CASSSPREETQYF
CDR3nt: TGTGCCAGCAGCTCACCCCGGGAGGAGACCCAGTACTTC
j_gene: TRBJ2-5
v_gene: TRBV7-9
abundance: NA
d_gene: NA

CDR3aa: CASFGGYTGELFF
CDR3nt: TGTGCCAGCTTCGGGGGGTACACCGGGGAGCTGTTTTTT
j_gene: TRBJ2-2
v_gene: TRBV19
abundance: once
d_gene: TRBD2

CDR3aa: CASSLEGKAGDTQYF
CDR3nt: TGTGCCAGCAGCTTGGAAGGAAAAGCAGGGGATACGCAGTATTTT
j_gene: TRBJ2-3
v_gene: TRBV7-9
abundance: NA
d_gene: NA